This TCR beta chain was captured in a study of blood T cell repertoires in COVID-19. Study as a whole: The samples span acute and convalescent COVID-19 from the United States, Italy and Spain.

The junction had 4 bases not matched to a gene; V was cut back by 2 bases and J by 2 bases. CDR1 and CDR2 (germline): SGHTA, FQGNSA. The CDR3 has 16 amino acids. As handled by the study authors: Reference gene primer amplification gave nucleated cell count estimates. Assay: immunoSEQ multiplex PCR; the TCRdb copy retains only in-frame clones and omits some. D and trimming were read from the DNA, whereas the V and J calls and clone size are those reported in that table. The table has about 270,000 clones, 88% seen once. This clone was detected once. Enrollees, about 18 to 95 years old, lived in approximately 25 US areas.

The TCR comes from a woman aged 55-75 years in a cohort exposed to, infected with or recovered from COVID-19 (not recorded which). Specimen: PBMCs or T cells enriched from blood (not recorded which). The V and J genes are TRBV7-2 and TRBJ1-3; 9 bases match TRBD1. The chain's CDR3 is CASSLSTGGTGNTIYF. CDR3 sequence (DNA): TGTGCCAGCAGCTTATCGACAGGGGGAACTGGAAACACCATATATTTT.